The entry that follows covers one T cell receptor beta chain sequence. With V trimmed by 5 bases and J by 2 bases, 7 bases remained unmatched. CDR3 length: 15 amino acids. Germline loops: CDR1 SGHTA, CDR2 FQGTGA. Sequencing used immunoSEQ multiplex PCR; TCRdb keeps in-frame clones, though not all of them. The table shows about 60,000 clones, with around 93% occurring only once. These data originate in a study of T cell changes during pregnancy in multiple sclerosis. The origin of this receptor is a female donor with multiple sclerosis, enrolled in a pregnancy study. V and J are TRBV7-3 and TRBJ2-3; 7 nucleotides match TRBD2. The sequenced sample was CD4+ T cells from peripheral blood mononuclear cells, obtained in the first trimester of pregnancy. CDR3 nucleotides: TGTGCCAGCAGCCCCCAGCGGGGCCCCACAGATACGCAGTATTTT. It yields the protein CASSPQRGPTDTQYF.